Below are 9 T cell receptor beta chains sequenced from a single sample in a study of T-cell memory formation after mild COVID-19 (dated by TCRdb to 2020 to 2022). To prepare the library, 5' RACE was applied. Sequencing was carried out with an Illumina NovaSeq 6000. In-frame beta chains were kept once TCRdb had trimmed the public reads at Q25 with fastp and called clones with MiXCR. Rows are combined by CDR3 protein, so each entry shows the most common genes and DNA. This sample lists about 180,000 distinct CDR3 sequences; 16% were detected once. The ten largest clones take up about 2% of the sample. Material for sequencing was PBMCs or a T cell subset sorted from them (not recorded which). The source is an adult woman who had mild COVID-19 (a few samples of this study predate the infection). The sample titles of this study are shuffled in the database, so cell type and time point are left out; the donor was told from shared clones.

The V call is TRBV6-6, the J call TRBJ2-7; D gene ambiguous. Germline assignment: CDR1 MNHNY and CDR2 SVGAGI (reference sequence). The length of the CDR3 is 15 residues. Trimming shortened V by 5 bases and J by 3 bases, and 17 bases separated the two germline ends. The CDR3 sequence is CASSTMDGVLYEQYF. The CDR3 DNA sequence: TGTGCCAGCAGTACCATGGACGGAGTACTCTACGAGCAGTACTTC.

The V gene is TRBV7-3, the J gene TRBJ1-4; D uncertain. The ends were cut back, 5 bases at V and 8 bases at J, with 12 bases in the middle. The CDR3 is 13 residues long. Germline assignment: CDR1 SGHTA and CDR2 FQGTGA. CDR3 protein: CASSPGVGEKLFF. As DNA, the CDR3 is TGTGCCAGCAGCCCCGGGGTTGGGGAAAAACTGTTTTTT.

This clonotype was detected a few times. The chain is built from TRBV2 and TRBJ1-2; D ambiguous. CDR1 is SNHLY and CDR2 is FYNNEI in the germline V gene. Deletions cut 6 bases from V and 1 base from J, with 12 bases between. The length of the CDR3 is 14 residues. The CDR3 DNA is TGTGCCAGCAGGAGGATTGCGAATAACTATGGCTACACCTTC. This translates into CASRRIANNYGYTF.

This clonotype has only a few counts. V is TRBV7-8 and J is TRBJ1-6; 9 nucleotides line up with TRBD1. The V gene end was trimmed by 5 bases and the J gene end by 7 bases; junction bases not matched to a gene: 6. CDR3 length equals 15 residues. Germline loops: CDR1 SGHVS, CDR2 FQNEAQ. CDR3 protein: CASSPRTGVNSPLHF. CDR3 DNA: TGTGCCAGCAGCCCCAGGACAGGGGTCAATTCACCCCTCCACTTT.

The rearrangement links TRBV11-2 to TRBJ2-2; D gene unclear. CDR1 is SGHAT and CDR2 is FQNNGV in the germline V gene. CDR3 length: 14 residues. Trimming took off 1 base at V and 4 bases at J, with 7 bases between the two ends. CDR3 amino acids: CASSLVRFTGELFF. Here the CDR3 DNA reads TGTGCCAGCAGCTTAGTTAGATTCACCGGGGAGCTGTTTTTT.

The chain has TRBV12-5 and TRBJ2-1; 13 nucleotides match TRBD2. After removal of 6 bases from V and 4 bases from J, the junction contained 0 bases not matched to a gene. The length of the CDR3 is 14 residues. Germline V gene data show CDR1 as LGHNT and CDR2 as FRNRAP. CDR3 residues: CASGTSGGYNEQFF. The CDR3, as DNA: TGTGCTAGTGGGACTAGCGGGGGGTACAATGAGCAGTTCTTC.

With regard to this clonotype: One end of the junction does not line up with germline, which may come from a read error. V and J are TRBV7-3 and TRBJ2-6, with D maybe TRBD1 (6 bases). CDR1 is SGHTA and CDR2 is FQGTGA in the germline V gene. This CDR3 region has 15 residues. CDR3 in amino acids: CASSVDRSVANVLTF. The CDR3 coding sequence is TGTGCCAGCAGCGTCGACAGGTCTGTGGCCAACGTCCTGACTTTC.

This clonotype has more than one count but fewer than ten. The V gene is TRBV12-3 or TRBV12-4, the J gene TRBJ2-2; the match to TRBD2 covers 10 bases. The CDR3 has 13 amino acids. V lost 6 bases and J lost 8; bases outside the gene matches: 3. The CDR3 reads CASRASGRGELFF. CDR3 bases: TGTGCCAGCAGGGCTAGCGGGAGAGGGGAGCTGTTTTTT.

This clonotype was seen only a few times. The genes are TRBV4-3 and TRBJ2-2, with D unclear. The CDR3 has 15 amino acids. V dropped 4 bases and J dropped 5 bases, with 14 bases sitting between them. CDR1 LGHNA and CDR2 YSLEER come from the germline V gene. The CDR3, as DNA: TGCGCCAGCAGCCTTCGCTCTGGAGAAACCGGGGAGCTGTTTTTT. Amino acids: CASSLRSGETGELFF.